This T cell receptor (beta chain) comes out of a study of T cells expressing NK-cell markers. Study summary: Repertoire data for TCR beta were derived from sorted T cells (CD3+CD56+NKG2C+, CD3+CD56+NKG2C- and CD3+CD56-NKG2C+). General study points: Researchers report these clonotypes also headed the CD3+CD56-NKG2C+ fraction in a few donors. More than 5 donors had dominant NKG2C+ clonotypes that comprised about 1.0-8% of their CD8+ T cells.

Worth noting for this clonotype: As yet, its antigen is unknown.

CDR3 length: 20 amino acids. Germline CDR1 reads SGHRS; CDR2 reads YFSETQ. From the 5' RACE reads, TCRdb lists one entry per CDR3 protein and no DNA. The table for this sample gives roughly 450,000 distinct CDR3 sequences. This receptor was obtained from a woman between 50 and 59 years old in good health. Sequencing used blood T cells: a sorted CD56 or NKG2C T cell subset, CD4+ or CD8+ T cells, or bulk PBMC T cells (not recorded which). The J gene is TRBJ2-6, the V gene TRBV5-1; TCRdb's D call of TRBD1 is untestable without DNA. CDR3 residues: CASSLTGQGKGLSGANVLTF.